Listed below are T cell receptor beta chains from one sample, sequenced in a study of T cells after yellow fever vaccination. A single record per CDR3 protein comes from TCRdb applying MiXCR to the 5' RACE reads. The sample contains about 170,000 distinct CDR3 sequences, approximately 11% of which appear only once. Sequenced material: CD8+ T cells sorted from PBMCs, taken 15 days after the yellow fever booster vaccination. The source of these receptors is a man younger than 35 who received the YFV17D yellow fever vaccine. Each CDR3 is given with its conserved first and last residue. The order of the fields is J gene, clone size, V gene, D gene, CDR3 DNA, CDR3 protein. A D gene is named only where the DNA matches it firmly. Not every row has a clone size; where given, it reads once, few, many or a size class.

j_gene: TRBJ2-1; abundance: NA; v_gene: TRBV7-9; d_gene: NA; CDR3nt: TGTGCCAGCAGCCCCACTCGGGTGAAAAGCAATGAGCAGTTCTTC; CDR3aa: CASSPTRVKSNEQFF
j_gene: TRBJ2-3; abundance: NA; v_gene: TRBV7-8; d_gene: NA; CDR3nt: TGTGCCAGCAGCCTCGACGCGACAGATACGCAGTATTTT; CDR3aa: CASSLDATDTQYF
j_gene: TRBJ2-7; abundance: few; v_gene: TRBV10-2; d_gene: NA; CDR3nt: TGCGCCAGCAGTGAGGGGTTAGCCTACGAGCAGTACTTC; CDR3aa: CASSEGLAYEQYF
j_gene: TRBJ2-7; abundance: few; v_gene: TRBV7-8; d_gene: NA; CDR3nt: TGTGCCAGCAGCGGCCTAGACACTATATTGCCCCACGAGCAGTACTTC; CDR3aa: CASSGLDTILPHEQYF
j_gene: TRBJ2-2; abundance: few; v_gene: TRBV7-6; d_gene: NA; CDR3nt: TGTGCCAGCACCCCTAGAGGGGAGGACACCGGGGAGCTGTTTTTT; CDR3aa: CASTPRGEDTGELFF
j_gene: TRBJ2-1; abundance: NA; v_gene: TRBV7-9; d_gene: NA; CDR3nt: TGTGCCAGCAGCTTAGGGACCACTCCCCATGAGCAGTTCTTC; CDR3aa: CASSLGTTPHEQFF
j_gene: TRBJ1-1; abundance: many; v_gene: TRBV5-1; d_gene: NA; CDR3nt: TGCGCCAGCAGCTTGGTGGGCTCGAACACTGAAGCTTTCTTT; CDR3aa: CASSLVGSNTEAFF
j_gene: TRBJ1-6; abundance: NA; v_gene: TRBV5-4; d_gene: NA; CDR3nt: TGTGCCAGCAGCTTCGGACCCGGAAATTCACCCCTCCACTTT; CDR3aa: CASSFGPGNSPLHF
j_gene: TRBJ2-1; abundance: few; v_gene: TRBV29-1; d_gene: NA; CDR3nt: TGCAGCCATATGGATAGGGGTGAGCAGTTCTTC; CDR3aa: CSHMDRGEQFF
j_gene: TRBJ2-3; abundance: many; v_gene: TRBV7-8; d_gene: NA; CDR3nt: TGTGCCAGCAGCTTACCGGTAGTGGGCCCGCGATCCACAGATACGCAGTATTTT; CDR3aa: CASSLPVVGPRSTDTQYF
j_gene: TRBJ2-3; abundance: NA; v_gene: TRBV7-3; d_gene: NA; CDR3nt: TGTGCCAGCAGCGTTACGGGCAGGACAGATACGCAGTATTTT; CDR3aa: CASSVTGRTDTQYF
j_gene: TRBJ1-1; abundance: few; v_gene: TRBV6-5; d_gene: NA; CDR3nt: TGTGCCAGCAGTGAGTGGCGGGACGGCTACACTGAAGCTTTCTTT; CDR3aa: CASSEWRDGYTEAFF
j_gene: TRBJ1-2; abundance: NA; v_gene: TRBV5-1; d_gene: TRBD1; CDR3nt: TGCGCCAGCAGCTGGGGGACAGGGTTTCAGAATAATAACTATGGCTACACCTTC; CDR3aa: CASSWGTGFQNNNYGYTF
j_gene: TRBJ2-7; abundance: NA; v_gene: TRBV19; d_gene: TRBD2; CDR3nt: TGTGCCAGTAGCCCCTGGGAGGGCCGAGGGGAATCCTACGAGCAGTACTTC; CDR3aa: CASSPWEGRGESYEQYF
j_gene: TRBJ2-3; abundance: NA; v_gene: TRBV9; d_gene: NA; CDR3nt: TGTGCCAGCAGCGCCGGGGACTTCGACCTTACGCAGTATTTT; CDR3aa: CASSAGDFDLTQYF
j_gene: TRBJ1-2; abundance: few; v_gene: TRBV6-5; d_gene: NA; CDR3nt: TGTGCCAGCAGTTACTCTCAGGGTTTTCCCTATGGCTACACCTTC; CDR3aa: CASSYSQGFPYGYTF
j_gene: TRBJ1-3; abundance: NA; v_gene: TRBV5-1; d_gene: NA; CDR3nt: TGCGCCAGCAGCTTTGACGGGCCTGGAAACACCATATATTTT; CDR3aa: CASSFDGPGNTIYF
j_gene: TRBJ2-3; abundance: NA; v_gene: TRBV6-2/TRBV6-3; d_gene: TRBD2; CDR3nt: TGTGCCAGCAGTCCCGGGACTAGCCACACAGATACGCAGTATTTT; CDR3aa: CASSPGTSHTDTQYF
j_gene: TRBJ2-3; abundance: NA; v_gene: TRBV7-3; d_gene: TRBD2; CDR3nt: TGTGCCAGCAGTACCCCCCTAGCGGGGGGTACAGATACGCAGTATTTT; CDR3aa: CASSTPLAGGTDTQYF
j_gene: TRBJ1-2; abundance: few; v_gene: TRBV29-1; d_gene: NA; CDR3nt: TGCAGCGTTGACTCGCAGGGAAGGGCAGGTGGCTACACCTTC; CDR3aa: CSVDSQGRAGGYTF
j_gene: TRBJ2-5; abundance: few; v_gene: TRBV7-3; d_gene: TRBD2; CDR3nt: TGTGCCAGCAGCTCCTTAGCGGGGGGCCCCCCAGAGACCCAGTACTTC; CDR3aa: CASSSLAGGPPETQYF